This TCR beta chain was recovered during a study of blood T cell repertoires in COVID-19. For the study at large: Nucleic acid was either cDNA or gDNA, and it came from T cells, B-cell-depleted T cells, or PBMCs.

Source study methods: Nucleated cell number was recorded as an estimate derived from reference gene primer amplification. The data were produced by immunoSEQ multiplex PCR, yet TCRdb's version contains in-frame clones alone and is incomplete. Clone size and the V and J calls come from that table; the DNA yielded D and trimming. The sample has some 700,000 clones; about 90% are singletons. Sequencing input: peripheral blood. The TCR comes from a woman in her late teens or twenties with acute or convalescent COVID-19.

The CDR3 region is CASSSPTGGTSGYTF. CDR3 sequence (DNA): TGTGCCAGCAGCTCCCCGACAGGGGGGACAAGTGGCTACACCTTC. This rearrangement joins TRBV11-2 to TRBJ1-2, with 9 bases aligning to TRBD1. The V gene end was trimmed by 4 bases and the J gene end by 7 bases; junction bases not matched to a gene: 10. The V gene's germline CDR1 is SGHAT and CDR2 FQNNGV. The CDR3 consists of 15 residues.